Reported below is one T cell receptor (beta chain). Its specificity is unknown. These data belong to a study of T cell responses to AZD1222 COVID-19 vaccine. Libraries were prepared by immunoSEQ multiplex PCR; TCRdb keeps only in-frame clonotypes and omits some of them. The table shows 150,000 to 200,000 clones, with approximately 90% occurring only once. V dropped 6 bases and J dropped 7; count of bases not matched to a gene: 7. This CDR3 has 14 amino acids. Germline assignment: CDR1 WSHSY and CDR2 SAAADI. Study-level findings and limits: Among vaccine-associated CD4 TCRs, coverage spanned spike, with dominance at 160-218 and 743-854.

The genes are TRBV10-2 and TRBJ2-5; 11 positions match TRBD2. This sequence originates from an adult who received the AZD1222 COVID-19 vaccine. Here the sequenced sample was peripheral blood, taken 28 days after the second AZD1222 dose. The CDR3 reads CASRETSGMGTQYF. In DNA, the CDR3 is TGCGCCAGCAGGGAGACTAGCGGGATGGGGACCCAGTACTTC.